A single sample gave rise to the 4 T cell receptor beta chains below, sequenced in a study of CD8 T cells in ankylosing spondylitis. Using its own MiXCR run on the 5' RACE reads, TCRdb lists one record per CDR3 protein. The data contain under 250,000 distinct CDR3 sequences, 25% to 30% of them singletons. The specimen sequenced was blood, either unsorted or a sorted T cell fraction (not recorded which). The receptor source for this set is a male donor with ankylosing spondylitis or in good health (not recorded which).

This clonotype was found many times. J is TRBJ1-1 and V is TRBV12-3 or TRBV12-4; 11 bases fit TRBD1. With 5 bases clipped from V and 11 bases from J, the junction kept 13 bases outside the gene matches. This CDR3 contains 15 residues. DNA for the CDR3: TGTGCCAGCAGTGATCCCGGACAGGGGGCGTCTAAGGCTTTCTTT. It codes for CASSDPGQGASKAFF.

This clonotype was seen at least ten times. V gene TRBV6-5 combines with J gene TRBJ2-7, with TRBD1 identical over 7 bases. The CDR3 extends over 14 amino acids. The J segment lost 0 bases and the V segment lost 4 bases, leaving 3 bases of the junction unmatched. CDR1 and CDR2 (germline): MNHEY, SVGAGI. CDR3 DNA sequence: TGTGCCAGCAGTTTTCAGGGGGACTCCTACGAGCAGTACTTC. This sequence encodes CASSFQGDSYEQYF.

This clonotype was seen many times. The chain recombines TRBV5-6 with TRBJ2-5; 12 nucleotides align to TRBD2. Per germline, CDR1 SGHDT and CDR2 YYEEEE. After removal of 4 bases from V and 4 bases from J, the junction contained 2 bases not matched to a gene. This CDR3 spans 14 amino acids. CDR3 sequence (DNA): TGTGCCAGCAGCGCGGGACTAGCGGGAGAGACCCAGTACTTC. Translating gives CASSAGLAGETQYF.

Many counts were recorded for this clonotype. As DNA, the CDR3 is TGCGCCAGCAGCCTAAGAGGACAGGGAGGTGAAAAACTGTTTTTT. Encoded protein: CASSLRGQGGEKLFF. This chain uses TRBV5-1 with TRBJ1-4, with 8 bases identical to TRBD1. CDR3 size: 15 residues. The J segment lost 7 bases and the V segment lost 4 bases, leaving 9 bases of the junction unmatched. The germline CDR1 and CDR2 sequences are SGHRS and YFSETQ.